The 20 T cell receptor beta chains presented below share a single source sample, sequenced in a study of response to subunit inactivated influenza vaccine. One entry per CDR3 protein, called by TCRdb with MiXCR from the RT-PCR reads. The sample consists of roughly 460,000 distinct CDR3 sequences, about 10% of them appearing once. This specimen consisted of PBMCs from blood, obtained about 40 days after vaccination. These receptors were taken from a man aged 50 to 60 who received an inactivated influenza vaccine.

The rearrangement links TRBV20-1 to TRBJ2-7; D unresolved. This CDR3 is 13 amino acids long. V was trimmed by 5 bases and J by 0 bases, leaving 11 bases between them. Germline values: CDR1 DFQATT, CDR2 SNEGSKA (reference sequence). CDR3 nucleotides: TGCAGTGCTCCTTCGGCAAGCTCCTACGAGCAGTACTTC. This sequence encodes CSAPSASSYEQYF.

About this clonotype itself: With a much larger clone just one base away, this may be a read error. The chain links TRBV10-3 to TRBJ2-5, with D perhaps TRBD1 (6 bases). CDR3 length: 14 amino acids. The germline gives CDR1 ENHRY, CDR2 SYGVKD. V lost 8 bases, J lost 4 bases, and 17 bases lay in between. The CDR3 DNA sequence: TGTGCCATCCGTAACCCGGACAGTGGAGAGACCCAGTACTTC. This translates into CAIRNPDSGETQYF.

This clonotype was recorded at least ten times. V and J are TRBV15 and TRBJ1-1, with unresolved D. This CDR3 region has 15 residues. CDR1 LNHNV and CDR2 YYDKDF come from the germline V gene (reference sequence). V lost 5 bases and J 8 bases, leaving 21 bases between the germline ends. The CDR3 nucleotides are TGTGCCACCAGCGGGAACTACGGCCTCAAGAGCGAAGCTTTCTTT. It yields the protein CATSGNYGLKSEAFF.

CDR3 sequence reads: CSARLAGGRGKGEQYF. CDR3 bases: TGCAGTGCTAGACTAGCGGGAGGACGGGGGAAGGGGGAGCAGTACTTC. This chain uses TRBV20-1 with TRBJ2-7, with TRBD2 identical over 11 bases. Per the germline V gene, CDR1 is DFQATT and CDR2 is SNEGSKA (reference sequence). The CDR3 sequence is 16 residues long. V shed 2 bases, J shed 7 bases, and the junction held 13 bases outside the gene matches.

This chain links TRBV20-1 with TRBJ2-3; 9 positions agree with TRBD1. The CDR3 spans 16 residues. V trimming: 4 bases; J trimming: 3 bases; junction bases outside the gene matches: 11. The germline gives CDR1 DFQATT, CDR2 SNEGSKA (reference sequence). CDR3 sequence: CSATPSDRGKTDTQYF. In nucleotides, the CDR3 is TGCAGTGCTACCCCGTCCGACAGGGGGAAGACAGATACGCAGTATTTT.

Only a few counts were recorded for this clonotype. This chain joins TRBV9 and TRBJ2-7, with D perhaps TRBD2 (6 bases). CDR3 length: 14 amino acids. Trimming took 4 bases from V and 3 from J, leaving 14 bases between them. Germline V lookup: CDR1 SGDLS, CDR2 YYNGEE. The CDR3 DNA follows: TGTGCCAGCAGCCCGGGACCCGGGGGCTACGAGCAGTACTTC. Translated: CASSPGPGGYEQYF.

The sample holds a few counts of this clonotype. The V call is TRBV20-1, the J call TRBJ2-3; 10 bases match TRBD2. V trimming: 4 bases; J trimming: 5 bases; junction bases outside the gene matches: 6. Germline-derived CDR1 and CDR2 are DFQATT and SNEGSKA (reference sequence). There are 14 residues in the CDR3. CDR3 residues: CSATAGGPKDTQYF. The DNA for the CDR3 is TGCAGTGCTACAGCGGGAGGGCCAAAAGATACGCAGTATTTT.

This clonotype was picked up a small number of times. The chain combines TRBV18 with TRBJ2-2; 9 bases fit TRBD2. The CDR3 runs to 18 residues. Germline lookup yields CDR1 KGHSH and CDR2 LQKENI. V dropped 1 base and J dropped 7; count of bases not matched to a gene: 13. In nucleotides, the CDR3 is TGTGCCAGCTCACCACGTATGAGCGGTAGCGGGAGTTTCGGGGAGCTGTTTTTT. Its translation is CASSPRMSGSGSFGELFF.

This clonotype occurred a few times. V is TRBV4-1 and J is TRBJ1-2; 7 bases align to TRBD1. V was clipped by 1 base and J by 4 bases; unmatched bases: 6. Germline assignment: CDR1 MGHRA and CDR2 YSYEKL. The CDR3 contains 15 residues. CDR3 in amino acids: CASSQGEGQFYGYTF. The CDR3 region has the DNA TGCGCCAGCAGCCAAGGGGAGGGACAGTTCTATGGCTACACCTTC.

The rearrangement links TRBV20-1 to TRBJ2-7; D gene uncertain. The germline V gene encodes CDR1 DFQATT and CDR2 SNEGSKA (reference sequence). The CDR3 totals 13 residues. Trimming took 3 bases from V and 4 from J, leaving 13 bases between them. CDR3 nucleotides: TGCAGTGCTAGTACAACAGAAGCATACGAGCAGTACTTC. Amino acid sequence: CSASTTEAYEQYF.

This clonotype appeared many times. J is TRBJ1-3 and V is TRBV5-1; 7 bases match TRBD1. Germline V gene lookup returns CDR1 SGHRS and CDR2 YFSETQ. V trimming: 4 bases; J trimming: 0 bases; junction bases outside the gene matches: 1. The CDR3 covers 14 residues. This CDR3 reads CASSRTGSGNTIYF. CDR3 sequence (DNA): TGCGCCAGCAGCAGGACAGGCTCTGGAAACACCATATATTTT.

This chain uses TRBV6-1 with TRBJ2-7; 8 bases align to TRBD2. CDR3 length: 16 residues. The germline CDR1 and CDR2 sequences are MNHNS and SASEGT. V dropped 5 bases and J dropped 4; count of bases not matched to a gene: 13. CDR3: CASSKLTAGEGYEQYF. CDR3 DNA sequence: TGTGCCAGCAGTAAGCTGACAGCGGGAGAGGGGTACGAGCAGTACTTC.

At least ten counts were recorded for this clonotype. The chain carries TRBV10-3 and TRBJ1-1; D not certain. From germline, CDR1 is ENHRY and CDR2 SYGVKD. The length of the CDR3 is 15 residues. Trimming left V 0 bases short and J 4 bases short, with 12 bases between. This CDR3 reads CAISESVLRRTEAFF. The CDR3 region has the DNA TGTGCCATCAGTGAGTCCGTATTGAGGCGCACTGAAGCTTTCTTT.

In this sample, this clonotype turned up a few times. The CDR3 region is CAWSPERGTAGTQYF. CDR3 in DNA: TGTGCCTGGAGTCCGGAGCGGGGGACCGCCGGTACGCAGTATTTT. J is TRBJ2-3 and V is TRBV30; 8 nucleotides match TRBD2. Germline V gives CDR1 GTSNPN, CDR2 SVGIG (reference sequence). This CDR3 contains 15 residues. The V segment lost 2 bases and the J segment 8 bases; nucleotides outside the gene matches: 12.

This clonotype was seen a few times. The rearrangement uses TRBV6-2 or TRBV6-3 and TRBJ2-2, with TRBD1 matching 12 bases. V gave up 6 bases and J gave up 3 bases; unmatched junction bases: 2. From germline, CDR1 is MNHEY and CDR2 SVGEGT. The CDR3 has 15 amino acids. CDR3 sequence (DNA): TGTGCCAGCAGGGGGACAGGGGGCTACACCGGGGAGCTGTTTTTT. This codes for CASRGTGGYTGELFF.

This clonotype was found a few times. The chain couples TRBV28 to TRBJ2-7, with TRBD2 identical over 9 bases. CDR3 size: 14 residues. V trimming: 10 bases; J trimming: 2 bases; junction bases outside the gene matches: 9. Per the germline V gene, CDR1 is MDHEN and CDR2 is SYDVKM. The CDR3 DNA reads TGTGCCATAGAGGCTAGCGGGGATCCCTACGAGCAGTACTTC. Amino acid sequence: CAIEASGDPYEQYF.

The rearrangement uses TRBV6-5 and TRBJ2-7, with 9 bases fitting TRBD1. V lost 7 bases, J lost 6 bases, and 7 bases stayed unmatched. The CDR3 has 13 amino acids. CDR1 is MNHEY, CDR2 SVGAGI, per germline. The CDR3 DNA reads as TGTGCCAGCACTTGGACAGGGGTTGCCGAGCAGTACTTC. Its protein is CASTWTGVAEQYF.

This clonotype was seen more than once but under ten times. This sequence joins TRBV7-9 and TRBJ2-5; 9 nucleotides align to TRBD1. CDR3 length: 15 amino acids. CDR1 is SEHNR and CDR2 is FQNEAQ in the germline V gene (reference sequence). V shed 5 bases and J 5 bases; nucleotides not matched to a gene: 9. CDR3 bases: TGTGCCAGCAGCATATACGCCGGGACAGGGGAGACCCAGTACTTC. Amino acid sequence: CASSIYAGTGETQYF.

This clonotype was seen a handful of times. The chain recombines TRBV30 with TRBJ2-1, with D perhaps matching TRBD1 (6 bases). The V gene lost 3 bases and the J gene lost 1 base, with 16 bases spanning the gap. The CDR3 contains 16 residues. Germline V gene data show CDR1 as GTSNPN and CDR2 as SVGIG (reference sequence). The DNA for the CDR3 is TGTGCCTGGAGCGTACGGCCCAGGGGTTCCTACAATGAGCAGTTCTTC. Its protein product is CAWSVRPRGSYNEQFF. The whole variable domain, filled in from reference TRBV30 and TRBJ2-1, reads SQTIHQWPATLVQPVGSPLSLECTVEGTSNPNLYWYRQAAGRGLQLLFYSVGIGQISSEVPQNLSASRPQDRQFILSSKKLLLSDSGFYLCAWSVRPRGSYNEQFFGPGTRLTVL.

This clonotype was observed a handful of times. The chain carries TRBV5-1 and TRBJ2-7; the D gene is possibly TRBD2 (5 bases). The germline V gene encodes CDR1 SGHRS and CDR2 YFSETQ. The V gene lost 0 bases and the J gene lost 0 bases, with 10 bases spanning the gap. The CDR3 covers 15 residues. The chain's CDR3 is CASSLGGELSYEQYF. Written as DNA, the CDR3 is TGCGCCAGCAGCTTGGGGGGAGAACTCTCCTACGAGCAGTACTTC.